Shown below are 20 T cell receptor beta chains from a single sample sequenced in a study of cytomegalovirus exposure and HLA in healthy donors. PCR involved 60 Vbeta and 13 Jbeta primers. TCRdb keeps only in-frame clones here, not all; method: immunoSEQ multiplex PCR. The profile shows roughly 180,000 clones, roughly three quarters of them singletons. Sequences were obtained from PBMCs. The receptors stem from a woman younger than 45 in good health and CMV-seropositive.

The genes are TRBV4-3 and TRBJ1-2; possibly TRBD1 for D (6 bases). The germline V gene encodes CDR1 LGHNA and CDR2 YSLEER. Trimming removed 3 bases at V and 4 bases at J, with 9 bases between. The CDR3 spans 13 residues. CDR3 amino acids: CASSQQDSYGYTF. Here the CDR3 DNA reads TGCGCCAGCAGCCAGCAGGACAGCTATGGCTACACCTTC.

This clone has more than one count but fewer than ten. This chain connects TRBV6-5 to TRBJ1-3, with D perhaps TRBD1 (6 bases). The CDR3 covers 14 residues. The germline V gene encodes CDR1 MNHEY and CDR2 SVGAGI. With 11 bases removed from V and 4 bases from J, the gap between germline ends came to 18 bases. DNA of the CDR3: TGTGCCGCCCGCGGGGGCGCATACGGAAACACCATATATTTT. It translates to CAARGGAYGNTIYF.

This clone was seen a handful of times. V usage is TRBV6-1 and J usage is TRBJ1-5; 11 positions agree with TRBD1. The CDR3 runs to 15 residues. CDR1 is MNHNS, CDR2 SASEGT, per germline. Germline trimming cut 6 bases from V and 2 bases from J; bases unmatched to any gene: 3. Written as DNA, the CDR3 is TGTGCCAGCAGGACGGGACAGGGGGGCAATCAGCCCCAGCATTTT. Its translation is CASRTGQGGNQPQHF.

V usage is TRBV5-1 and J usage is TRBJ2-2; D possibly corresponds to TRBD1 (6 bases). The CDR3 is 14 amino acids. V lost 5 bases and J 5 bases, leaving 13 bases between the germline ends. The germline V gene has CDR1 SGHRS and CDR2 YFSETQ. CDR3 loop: CASRGQSGTGELFF. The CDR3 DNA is TGCGCCAGCAGAGGACAGTCAGGAACCGGGGAGCTGTTTTTT.

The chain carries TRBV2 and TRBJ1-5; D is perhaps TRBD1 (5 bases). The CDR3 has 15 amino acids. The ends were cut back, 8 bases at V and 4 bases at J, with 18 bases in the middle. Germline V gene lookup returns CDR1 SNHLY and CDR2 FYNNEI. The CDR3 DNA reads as TGTGCCAGCCGGAAAGGGGTAGGGTCGAATCAGCCCCAGCATTTT. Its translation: CASRKGVGSNQPQHF.

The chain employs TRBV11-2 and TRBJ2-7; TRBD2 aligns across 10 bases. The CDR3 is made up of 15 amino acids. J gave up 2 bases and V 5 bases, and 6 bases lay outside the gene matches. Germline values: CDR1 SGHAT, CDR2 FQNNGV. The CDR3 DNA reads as TGTGCCAGCAGCAATAGCGGGGGGCCCCCCTACGAGCAGTACTTC. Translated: CASSNSGGPPYEQYF. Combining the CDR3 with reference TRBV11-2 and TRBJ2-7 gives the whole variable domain EAGVAQSPRYKIIEKRQSVAFWCNPISGHATLYWYQQILGQGPKLLIQFQNNGVVDDSQLPKDRFSAERLKGVDSTLKIQPAKLEDSAVYLCASSNSGGPPYEQYFGPGTRLTVT.

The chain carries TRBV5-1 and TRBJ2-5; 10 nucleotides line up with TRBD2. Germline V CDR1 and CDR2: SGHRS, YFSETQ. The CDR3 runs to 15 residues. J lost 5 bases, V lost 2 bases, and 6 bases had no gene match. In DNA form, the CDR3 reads TGCGCCAGCAGCTTACTAGCGGGGCCCGGGGAGACCCAGTACTTC. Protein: CASSLLAGPGETQYF.

The CDR3 is CASSYWDTSYEQYF. CDR3 DNA sequence: TGTGCCAGCAGTTACTGGGACACCTCCTACGAGCAGTACTTC. J is TRBJ2-5 and V is TRBV6-6; D perhaps matches TRBD1 (6 bases). The J call is uncertain, as TRBJ2-7 better fits the DNA end. CDR3 length equals 14 residues. Looked up from germline, CDR1 is MNHNY and CDR2 is SVGAGI (reference sequence).

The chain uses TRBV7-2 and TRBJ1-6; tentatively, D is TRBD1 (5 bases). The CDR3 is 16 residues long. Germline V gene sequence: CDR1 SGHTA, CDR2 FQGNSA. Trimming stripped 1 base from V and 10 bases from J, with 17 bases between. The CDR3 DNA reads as TGTGCCAGCAGCTTAGTTTTGGGGGGAGTGGCCTCACCCCTCCACTTT. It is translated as CASSLVLGGVASPLHF.

The CDR3 loop reads CASSLGTGGVSTF. DNA of the CDR3: TGTGCCAGCAGTTTAGGGACAGGGGGCGTAAGCACCTTC. The rearrangement uses TRBV28 and TRBJ1-2, with 12 nucleotides matching TRBD1. The CDR3 is made up of 13 amino acids. V lost 2 bases to trimming and J lost 13 bases; unmatched junction nucleotides: 5. The V gene's germline CDR1 is MDHEN and CDR2 SYDVKM.

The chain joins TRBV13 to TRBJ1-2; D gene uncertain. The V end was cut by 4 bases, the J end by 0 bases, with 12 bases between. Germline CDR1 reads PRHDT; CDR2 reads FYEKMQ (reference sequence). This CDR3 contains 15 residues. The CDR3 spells CASSSRDTTNYGYTF. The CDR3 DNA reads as TGTGCCAGCAGCTCACGAGACACCACTAACTATGGCTACACCTTC.

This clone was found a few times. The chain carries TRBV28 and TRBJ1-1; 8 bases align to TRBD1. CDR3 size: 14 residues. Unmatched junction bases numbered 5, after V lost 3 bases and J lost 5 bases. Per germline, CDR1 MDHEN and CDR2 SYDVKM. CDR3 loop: CASSLDRERTEAFF. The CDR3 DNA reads TGTGCCAGCAGTTTGGACAGGGAGAGGACTGAAGCTTTCTTT.

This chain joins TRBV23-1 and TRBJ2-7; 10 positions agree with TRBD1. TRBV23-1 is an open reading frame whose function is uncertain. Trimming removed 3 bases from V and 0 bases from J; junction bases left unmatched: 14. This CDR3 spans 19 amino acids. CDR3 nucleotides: TGCGCCAGCAGTCACCCCGGGACAGGGGCCATCGGGGCCTCCTACGAGCAGTACTTC. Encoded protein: CASSHPGTGAIGASYEQYF.

The CDR3 DNA follows: TGTGCCAGCAGCTTAGTCGTACGCCACACCGCTAGCACAGATACGCAGTATTTT. This gives the protein CASSLVVRHTASTDTQYF. The V call is TRBV11-2, the J call TRBJ2-3; no definite D call. The CDR3 spans 18 residues. Germline V CDR1 and CDR2: SGHAT, FQNNGV. V lost 1 base, J lost 0 bases, and 17 bases lay in between. Filled out from reference TRBV11-2 and TRBJ2-3, the complete variable domain reads EAGVAQSPRYKIIEKRQSVAFWCNPISGHATLYWYQQILGQGPKLLIQFQNNGVVDDSQLPKDRFSAERLKGVDSTLKIQPAKLEDSAVYLCASSLVVRHTASTDTQYFGPGTRLTVL.

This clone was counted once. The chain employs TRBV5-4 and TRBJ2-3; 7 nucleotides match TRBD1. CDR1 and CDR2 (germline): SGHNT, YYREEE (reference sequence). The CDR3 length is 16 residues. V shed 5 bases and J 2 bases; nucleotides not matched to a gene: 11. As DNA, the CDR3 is TGTGCCAGCAGGGGTGGGGGACAGTATTTCACAGATACGCAGTATTTT. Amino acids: CASRGGGQYFTDTQYF.

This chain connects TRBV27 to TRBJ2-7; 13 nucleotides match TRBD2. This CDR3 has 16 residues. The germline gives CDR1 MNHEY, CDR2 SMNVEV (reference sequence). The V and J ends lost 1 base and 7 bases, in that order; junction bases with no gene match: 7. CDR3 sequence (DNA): TGTGCCAGCAGTTTATATCCGGGACTAGCGGGGTTGGAGCAGTACTTC. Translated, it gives CASSLYPGLAGLEQYF.

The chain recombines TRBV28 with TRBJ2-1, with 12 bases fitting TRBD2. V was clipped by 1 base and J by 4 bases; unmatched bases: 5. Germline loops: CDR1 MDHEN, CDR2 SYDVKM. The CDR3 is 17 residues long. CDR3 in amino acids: CASSLYPSGGVYNEQFF. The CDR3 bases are TGTGCCAGCAGTTTATACCCTAGCGGGGGGGTTTACAATGAGCAGTTCTTC.

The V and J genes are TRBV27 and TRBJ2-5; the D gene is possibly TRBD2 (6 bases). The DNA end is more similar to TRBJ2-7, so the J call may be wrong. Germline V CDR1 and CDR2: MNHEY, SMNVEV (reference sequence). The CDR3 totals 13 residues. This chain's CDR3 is CASSSRGNYEQYF. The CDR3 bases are TGTGCCAGCAGTTCCCGGGGGAACTACGAGCAGTACTTC.

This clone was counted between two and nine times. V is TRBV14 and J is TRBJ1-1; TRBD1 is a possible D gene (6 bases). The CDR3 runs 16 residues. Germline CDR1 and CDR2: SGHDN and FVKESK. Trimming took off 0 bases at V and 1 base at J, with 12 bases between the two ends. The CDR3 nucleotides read TGTGCCAGCAGCCAAGAAGGGGGTAGGCCGAACACTGAAGCTTTCTTT. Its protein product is CASSQEGGRPNTEAFF.

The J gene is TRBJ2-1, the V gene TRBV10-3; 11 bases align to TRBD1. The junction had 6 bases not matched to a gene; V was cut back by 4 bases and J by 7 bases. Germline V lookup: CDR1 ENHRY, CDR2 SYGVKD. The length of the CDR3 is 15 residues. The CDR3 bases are TGTGCCATCAGTGGTATGGGACAGGGGGTGAATGAGCAGTTCTTC. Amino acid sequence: CAISGMGQGVNEQFF.